The 30 T cell receptor beta chains listed next were all sequenced from one sample in a study of shared clonotypes between healthy human individuals. Libraries were prepared by immunoSEQ multiplex PCR; TCRdb keeps only in-frame clonotypes and omits some of them. The sample has approximately 320,000 clones; roughly 70% are singletons. Sample: memory CD4+ T cells sorted from blood. Subset denoted: CD45RA-negative fraction. These receptor sequences come from a man aged 25 to 40 in good health.

V is TRBV30 and J is TRBJ2-7; 7 nucleotides line up with TRBD1. Germline CDR1 is GTSNPN and CDR2 is SVGIG (reference sequence). V lost 6 bases and J lost 2; bases outside the gene matches: 7. CDR3 length equals 13 residues. The CDR3 loop reads CACNPGTAYEQYF. The CDR3 region has the DNA TGTGCCTGCAACCCCGGGACAGCCTACGAGCAGTACTTC.

This clone has just one count. The J gene is TRBJ2-3, the V gene TRBV5-1; D not certain. CDR1 is SGHRS, CDR2 YFSETQ, per germline. This CDR3 region has 14 residues. Trimming took off 1 base at V and 5 bases at J, with 11 bases between the two ends. CDR3 DNA sequence: TGCGCCAGCAGCTTGAATCCTAGTCAAGATACGCAGTATTTT. Its translation: CASSLNPSQDTQYF.

This sequence joins TRBV27 and TRBJ1-1; no clear D gene. Trimming cost V 3 bases and J 5 bases, with 10 bases left between them. This CDR3 has 13 amino acids. The V gene's germline CDR1 is MNHEY and CDR2 SMNVEV (reference sequence). DNA for the CDR3: TGTGCCAGCAGTTTGAACTCGGAGACTGAAGCTTTCTTT. This sequence encodes CASSLNSETEAFF.

The rearrangement links TRBV18 to TRBJ1-4, with TRBD1 matching 8 bases. Unmatched junction bases numbered 3, after V lost 3 bases and J lost 3 bases. The CDR3 is 15 amino acids. Germline CDR1 is KGHSH and CDR2 is LQKENI. The chain's CDR3 is CASSPGQVANEKLFF. CDR3 nucleotides: TGTGCCAGCTCACCGGGACAGGTCGCTAATGAAAAACTGTTTTTT.

Only a few counts were recorded for this clone. This specimen includes other DNA sequences encoding the same CDR3. This chain joins TRBV6-4 and TRBJ2-1; 8 nucleotides align to TRBD2. V lost 2 bases, J lost 0 bases, and 0 bases stayed unmatched. CDR1 and CDR2 from the germline V gene are MRHNA and SNTAGT. This CDR3 has 15 residues. CDR3 DNA sequence: TGTGCCAGCAGTGACAGCGGGAGCTCCTACAATGAGCAGTTCTTC. This translates into CASSDSGSSYNEQFF.

With respect to this clone: Other nucleotide sequences from this sample produce the same CDR3. This sequence joins TRBV7-9 and TRBJ2-3; no reliable D call. The germline CDR1 and CDR2 sequences are SEHNR and FQNEAQ (reference sequence). CDR3 length equals 12 residues. The V end was cut by 4 bases, the J end by 3 bases, with 5 bases between. DNA of the CDR3: TGTGCCAGCAGCTCCAGTACAGATACGCAGTATTTT. Translation gives CASSSSTDTQYF.

This chain uses TRBV7-8 with TRBJ2-5, with 8 bases that match TRBD1. Germline V lookup: CDR1 SGHVS, CDR2 FQNEAQ. The trim removed 5 bases at V and 5 bases at J, leaving 4 bases unmatched. This CDR3 is 13 amino acids long. CDR3 sequence (DNA): TGTGCCAGCAGCCGACGGGACAGGGAGACCCAGTACTTC. The encoded protein is CASSRRDRETQYF. The whole variable domain, remainder taken from reference TRBV7-8 and TRBJ2-5, is GAGVSQSPRYKVAKRGQDVALRCDPISGHVSLFWYQQALGQGPEFLTYFQNEAQLDKSGLPSDRFFAERPEGSVSTLKIQRTQQEDSAVYLCASSRRDRETQYFGPGTRLLVL.

The rearrangement joins TRBV19 to TRBJ2-1; D uncertain. This CDR3 is 13 amino acids long. Trimming shortened V by 2 bases and J by 12 bases, and 14 bases separated the two germline ends. Looked up from germline, CDR1 is LNHDA and CDR2 is SQIVND (reference sequence). The CDR3 DNA reads as TGTGCCAGTAGTATAAGGGCCTCCGGTGCGCAGTTCTTC. This sequence encodes CASSIRASGAQFF. Drawing the rest from reference TRBV19 and TRBJ2-1, the complete variable domain is DGGITQSPKYLFRKEGQNVTLSCEQNLNHDAMYWYRQDPGQGLRLIYYSQIVNDFQKGDIAEGYSVSREKKESFPLTVTSAQKNPTAFYLCASSIRASGAQFFGPGTRLTVL.

This clone has only a few counts. The CDR3 loop reads CASRLETYSNQPQHF. CDR3 nucleotides: TGTGCCAGTAGATTGGAGACCTATAGCAATCAGCCCCAGCATTTT. This sequence joins TRBV19 and TRBJ1-5; D not certain. Germline V gives CDR1 LNHDA, CDR2 SQIVND (reference sequence). V shed 6 bases and J shed 0 bases, with 12 bases lying between them. This CDR3 has 15 residues.

The sample holds one count of this clone. This sequence joins TRBV18 and TRBJ2-1; D possibly corresponds to TRBD1 (6 bases). Trimming removed 1 base from V and 6 bases from J, with 16 bases in between. The CDR3 contains 16 residues. Germline loops: CDR1 KGHSH, CDR2 LQKENI. Here the CDR3 reads CASSPRLDSTGNEQFF. The DNA of the CDR3 is TGTGCCAGCTCACCACGCCTGGACAGCACTGGCAATGAGCAGTTCTTC.

The chain couples TRBV5-1 to TRBJ2-1; 12 bases line up with TRBD2. The J segment lost 0 bases and the V segment lost 0 bases, leaving 10 bases of the junction unmatched. CDR3 length: 20 amino acids. In germline, CDR1 is SGHRS, CDR2 YFSETQ. For the CDR3, the DNA is TGCGCCAGCAGCTTGGAACCGCTAGCGGGAGGGCCCAGCTCCTACAATGAGCAGTTCTTC. Translated: CASSLEPLAGGPSSYNEQFF.

The chain combines TRBV28 with TRBJ2-1, with 12 bases matching TRBD2. Germline loops: CDR1 MDHEN, CDR2 SYDVKM. Germline trimming cut 1 base from V and 10 bases from J; bases unmatched to any gene: 11. There are 17 residues in the CDR3. CDR3 sequence: CASSLFSRTSGTREQFF. The CDR3 DNA reads as TGTGCCAGCAGTTTATTTTCTCGGACTAGCGGGACTAGGGAGCAGTTCTTC.

This rearrangement joins TRBV4-1 to TRBJ2-7, with D unresolved. The CDR3 consists of 13 residues. Germline CDR1 reads MGHRA; CDR2 reads YSYEKL. With 6 bases removed from V and 2 bases from J, the gap between germline ends came to 11 bases. CDR3 loop: CASRPTHTYEQYF. The CDR3 coding sequence is TGCGCCAGCAGACCGACTCACACCTACGAGCAGTACTTC.

V usage is TRBV18 and J usage is TRBJ2-7; D gene unclear. Trimming pared 2 bases from V and 2 bases from J, leaving 13 bases between. From germline, CDR1 is KGHSH and CDR2 LQKENI. This CDR3 is built from 15 residues. CDR3 coding DNA: TGTGCCAGCTCACCAACATCGGCTCAAACCTACGAGCAGTACTTC. Protein product: CASSPTSAQTYEQYF.

This clone appeared a single time. Relative to the germline gene, one junction end is altered; a read error may explain this. The chain is built from TRBV7-2 and TRBJ1-3; D gene uncertain. CDR1 and CDR2 from the germline V gene are SGHTA and FQGNSA. The CDR3 covers 10 residues. CDR3 amino acids: CASSTGPGHF. CDR3 in DNA: TGTGCCAGCAGTACGGGCCCGGGCCATTTT.

This rearrangement joins TRBV11-2 to TRBJ2-3, with 8 nucleotides matching TRBD1. Germline loops: CDR1 SGHAT, CDR2 FQNNGV. The CDR3 runs 14 residues. The ends lost 5 bases at V and 4 bases at J; junction bases unmatched: 5. CDR3 DNA sequence: TGTGCCAGCAGCCCCGACAGGGGACCAGATACGCAGTATTTT. It translates to CASSPDRGPDTQYF.

V is TRBV30 and J is TRBJ2-2; D is unclear. Between the trimmed V and J ends, which lost 0 bases and 9 bases, there was a span of 8 bases. CDR1 is GTSNPN and CDR2 is SVGIG in the germline V gene (reference sequence). The CDR3 totals 12 residues. In nucleotides, the CDR3 is TGTGCCTGGAGTGTACCCCCCAGGGAGCTGTTTTTT. It specifies CAWSVPPRELFF.

This clone was picked up many times. The chain has TRBV5-1 and TRBJ2-1, with a tentative D call TRBD2 (6 bases). CDR1 is SGHRS and CDR2 is YFSETQ in the germline V gene. V was shortened by 2 bases and J by 3 bases, with 33 bases between the two germline ends. This CDR3 has 22 residues. The CDR3 loop reads CASSFPPLQKIGGTQHYNEQFF. DNA for the CDR3: TGCGCCAGCAGCTTCCCGCCCTTGCAAAAGATCGGGGGAACCCAACACTACAATGAGCAGTTCTTC.

The J gene is TRBJ1-3, the V gene TRBV11-3; no clear D gene. CDR3 length: 18 amino acids. The germline gives CDR1 SGHNT, CDR2 YENEEA. V was shortened by 0 bases and J by 0 bases, with 15 bases between the two germline ends. The CDR3 reads CASSLEAPTADSGNTIYF. DNA of the CDR3: TGTGCCAGCAGCTTAGAAGCCCCGACCGCTGACTCTGGAAACACCATATATTTT.

The CDR3 is CASNTGVNEQFF. The CDR3 nucleotides are TGTGCCAGCAACACAGGGGTCAATGAGCAGTTCTTC. V and J are TRBV7-2 and TRBJ2-1, with TRBD1 matching over 7 bases. The germline V gene has CDR1 SGHTA and CDR2 FQGNSA. This CDR3 is 12 amino acids long. The junction had 3 bases not matched to a gene; V was cut back by 7 bases and J by 6 bases.

This clone was observed a handful of times. The chain links TRBV27 to TRBJ2-1, with 10 positions matching TRBD2. CDR1 is MNHEY, CDR2 SMNVEV, per germline (reference sequence). CDR3 size: 14 residues. Trimming took 4 bases from V and 9 from J; bases not matched to a gene: 6. The CDR3 bases are TGTGCCAGCAGTTCACCCGGACTAGCGGTTGAGCAGTTCTTC. This sequence encodes CASSSPGLAVEQFF.

V is TRBV25-1 and J is TRBJ2-5, with D perhaps TRBD2 (6 bases). CDR1 is MGHDK, CDR2 SYGVNS, per germline. The CDR3 covers 13 residues. Trimming took off 1 base at V and 5 bases at J, with 8 bases between the two ends. CDR3 in amino acids: CASSEFGGETQYF. CDR3 in DNA: TGTGCCAGCAGTGAATTTGGGGGGGAGACCCAGTACTTC.

The chain links TRBV5-4 to TRBJ1-1; 9 bases fit TRBD1. The germline V gene has CDR1 SGHNT and CDR2 YYREEE (reference sequence). CDR3 size: 15 residues. V lost 3 bases to trimming and J lost 1 base; unmatched junction nucleotides: 4. The chain's CDR3 is CASSSKDRGNTEAFF. The CDR3 DNA reads as TGTGCCAGCAGCTCAAAGGACAGGGGGAACACTGAAGCTTTCTTT.

The CDR3 sequence is CASSPQGRGYQETQYF. In DNA form, the CDR3 reads TGTGCCAGCAGCCCCCAAGGGCGGGGATACCAAGAGACCCAGTACTTC. This sequence joins TRBV11-2 and TRBJ2-5; D may be TRBD2 (6 bases). This CDR3 region has 16 residues. Germline V gene sequence: CDR1 SGHAT, CDR2 FQNNGV. V was clipped by 5 bases and J by 0 bases, with 16 bases between them.

The V and J genes are TRBV5-4 and TRBJ2-3; weak D call: TRBD2 (6 bases). The CDR3 is 13 residues long. With 3 bases removed from V and 7 bases from J, the gap between germline ends came to 12 bases. Germline V CDR1 and CDR2: SGHNT, YYREEE (reference sequence). CDR3 in amino acids: CASSSLAEYTQYF. The CDR3, as DNA: TGTGCCAGCAGCTCCTTAGCGGAGTATACGCAGTATTTT.

The chain carries TRBV19 and TRBJ2-7, with 7 bases identical to TRBD1. CDR3 length: 14 residues. Trimming removed 5 bases from V and 3 bases from J; junction bases left unmatched: 7. The germline CDR1 and CDR2 sequences are LNHDA and SQIVND (reference sequence). The CDR3 coding sequence is TGTGCCAGTAGTCTGGTAGGGGGCAGCTACGAGCAGTACTTC. This encodes CASSLVGGSYEQYF. The full variable domain, its missing parts supplied by reference TRBV19 and TRBJ2-7, is DGGITQSPKYLFRKEGQNVTLSCEQNLNHDAMYWYRQDPGQGLRLIYYSQIVNDFQKGDIAEGYSVSREKKESFPLTVTSAQKNPTAFYLCASSLVGGSYEQYFGPGTRLTVT.

The gene calls are TRBV6-6 and TRBJ2-7, with 10 bases identical to TRBD1. Per the germline V gene, CDR1 is MNHNY and CDR2 is SVGAGI (reference sequence). The CDR3 spans 14 residues. V was clipped by 10 bases and J by 6 bases; unmatched bases: 12. The CDR3 loop is CATTPGQGLREQYF. CDR3 DNA sequence: TGTGCCACCACGCCGGGACAGGGGCTTCGCGAGCAGTACTTC.

This clone was counted a few times. The chain recombines TRBV7-2 with TRBJ1-5; possibly TRBD1 for D (5 bases). With 3 bases removed from V and 6 bases from J, the gap between germline ends came to 9 bases. CDR1 and CDR2 from the germline V gene are SGHTA and FQGNSA. This CDR3 is 13 amino acids long. The CDR3 sequence: CASSLWGSQPQHF. The CDR3 nucleotides read TGTGCCAGCAGCTTGTGGGGCAGTCAGCCCCAGCATTTT. The variable domain in full, completed from reference TRBV7-2 and TRBJ1-5, reads GAGVSQSPSNKVTEKGKDVELRCDPISGHTALYWYRQSLGQGLEFLIYFQGNSAPDKSGLPSDRFSAERTGGSVSTLTIQRTQQEDSAVYLCASSLWGSQPQHFGDGTRLSIL.

The chain recombines TRBV7-8 with TRBJ2-7, with 8 bases that match TRBD2. The CDR3 spans 16 residues. The V and J ends lost 4 bases and 4 bases, in that order; junction bases with no gene match: 12. CDR1 is SGHVS, CDR2 FQNEAQ, per germline. CDR3 sequence reads: CASSSRSGSSRYEQYF. CDR3 nucleotides: TGTGCCAGCAGCTCGAGAAGCGGGAGCTCTCGGTACGAGCAGTACTTC.

This clone has a single count. This chain joins TRBV4-1 and TRBJ2-5; the D gene could be TRBD1 or TRBD2 (5 bases each). V was shortened by 4 bases and J by 3 bases, with 12 bases between the two germline ends. The CDR3 contains 14 residues. Per germline, CDR1 MGHRA and CDR2 YSYEKL. The CDR3 coding sequence is TGCGCCAGCAGCCGTGGGACGCTAAAAGAGACCCAGTACTTC. This codes for CASSRGTLKETQYF.